Listed below are T cell receptor beta chains from one sample, sequenced in a study of cytomegalovirus exposure and HLA in healthy donors. TCRdb's table, derived via immunoSEQ multiplex PCR, lists solely in-frame clones and lacks some. The sample lists about 130,000 clones, 74% occurring once. The sequenced material came from PBMCs. Source of these receptors: a man aged 18 to 30 in good health and CMV-seropositive. The CDR3 runs from the conserved cysteine through the conserved F or W. Each record gives: D gene, CDR3 length, V gene, clone size, J gene, CDR3 DNA, CDR3 protein. A D gene is named only where the DNA matches it firmly. Clone size is not always given. Where it is, it says once, few, many or a class for expanded clones.

d_gene: TRBD2; len: 17; v_gene: TRBV4-3; abundance: NA; j_gene: TRBJ2-7; CDR3nt: TGCGCCAGCAGCCAAGATTGGTTTAGCGGGAGTAACTACGAGCAGTACTTC; CDR3aa: CASSQDWFSGSNYEQYF
d_gene: TRBD2; len: 18; v_gene: TRBV27; abundance: NA; j_gene: TRBJ2-5; CDR3nt: TGTGCCAGCAGTCCACGACTAGCGGGGCTATCGCCCCAGGTGACCCAGTACTTC; CDR3aa: CASSPRLAGLSPQVTQYF
d_gene: TRBD2; len: 15; v_gene: TRBV4-3; abundance: NA; j_gene: TRBJ2-7; CDR3nt: TGCGCCAGCAGCCAACTAGCGGGAGGGCCTTACGAGCAGTACTTC; CDR3aa: CASSQLAGGPYEQYF
d_gene: NA; len: 13; v_gene: TRBV18; abundance: NA; j_gene: TRBJ1-1; CDR3nt: TGTGCCAGCTCACTTGAACGGGGTACTGAAGCTTTCTTT; CDR3aa: CASSLERGTEAFF
d_gene: NA; len: 15; v_gene: TRBV7-8; abundance: NA; j_gene: TRBJ1-5; CDR3nt: TGTGCCAGCAGCCCCTTGAGGGGGTACAATCAGCCCCAGCATTTT; CDR3aa: CASSPLRGYNQPQHF
d_gene: NA; len: 15; v_gene: TRBV13; abundance: NA; j_gene: TRBJ1-2; CDR3nt: TGTGCCAGCAGCTTAGGGACAGTCGCCTACTATGGCTACACCTTC; CDR3aa: CASSLGTVAYYGYTF
d_gene: NA; len: 15; v_gene: TRBV7-8; abundance: NA; j_gene: TRBJ1-5; CDR3nt: TGTGCCAGCAGCTTTGACGGGGGGCGAGGTCAGCCCCAGCATTTT; CDR3aa: CASSFDGGRGQPQHF
d_gene: NA; len: 15; v_gene: TRBV27; abundance: NA; j_gene: TRBJ2-3; CDR3nt: TGTGCCAGCAGTTTACAGGTGAAGAGCACAGATACGCAGTATTTT; CDR3aa: CASSLQVKSTDTQYF
d_gene: NA; len: 16; v_gene: TRBV30; abundance: NA; j_gene: TRBJ2-3; CDR3nt: TGTGCCTGGAGTTTCGGGACTTCAGCCCCCACAGATACGCAGTATTTT; CDR3aa: CAWSFGTSAPTDTQYF
d_gene: NA; len: 14; v_gene: TRBV6-5; abundance: NA; j_gene: TRBJ1-2; CDR3nt: TGTGCCAGCAGTTACCATAGGGGAAGCAGTGGCTACACCTTC; CDR3aa: CASSYHRGSSGYTF
d_gene: TRBD2; len: 18; v_gene: TRBV4-3; abundance: NA; j_gene: TRBJ2-2; CDR3nt: TGCGCCAGCAGCCAAAGAGCACCAGCGGGAGATCGGACCGGGGAGCTGTTTTTT; CDR3aa: CASSQRAPAGDRTGELFF
d_gene: NA; len: 14; v_gene: TRBV6-5; abundance: few; j_gene: TRBJ2-4; CDR3nt: TGTGCCAGCACTAAAAGGGGATCCAAAAACATTCAGTACTTC; CDR3aa: CASTKRGSKNIQYF
d_gene: TRBD1; len: 14; v_gene: TRBV6-1; abundance: NA; j_gene: TRBJ1-5; CDR3nt: TGTGCCAGCAGAGTTGACAGGGTAATACAGCCCCAGCATTTT; CDR3aa: CASRVDRVIQPQHF
d_gene: TRBD2; len: 15; v_gene: TRBV7-8; abundance: NA; j_gene: TRBJ2-1; CDR3nt: TGTGCCAGCAGCGACTTAGCGGGATCCTACAATGAGCAGTTCTTC; CDR3aa: CASSDLAGSYNEQFF
d_gene: TRBD2; len: 17; v_gene: TRBV5-4; abundance: once; j_gene: TRBJ2-5; CDR3nt: TGTGCCAGCAGCCCCTCGGCGCTAGCGGGGGGAAGAGAGACCCAGTACTTC; CDR3aa: CASSPSALAGGRETQYF
d_gene: TRBD1; len: 14; v_gene: TRBV15; abundance: few; j_gene: TRBJ1-1; CDR3nt: TGTGCCACCAAGGCAGGCAGGGGGATCACTGAAGCTTTCTTT; CDR3aa: CATKAGRGITEAFF
d_gene: NA; len: 14; v_gene: TRBV10-1; abundance: few; j_gene: TRBJ2-3; CDR3nt: TGCGCCAGCAGTGAGTCCCCAGTCACAGATACGCAGTATTTT; CDR3aa: CASSESPVTDTQYF
d_gene: NA; len: 12; v_gene: TRBV28; abundance: NA; j_gene: TRBJ2-3; CDR3nt: TGTGCCAGCAGCGTACTAGAAGATACGCAGTATTTT; CDR3aa: CASSVLEDTQYF
d_gene: NA; len: 13; v_gene: TRBV7-3; abundance: once; j_gene: TRBJ2-7; CDR3nt: TGTGCCAGCAGCGCCTATATCAACTACGAGCAGTACTTC; CDR3aa: CASSAYINYEQYF
d_gene: TRBD1; len: 18; v_gene: TRBV10-3; abundance: few; j_gene: TRBJ2-5; CDR3nt: TGTGTTGTCCCGGACAGGGGAAATAACGGGCCATCCCAAGAGACCCAGTACTTC; CDR3aa: CVVPDRGNNGPSQETQYF
d_gene: NA; len: 13; v_gene: TRBV7-2; abundance: NA; j_gene: TRBJ2-5; CDR3nt: TGTGCCAGCAGTTTTGCAGGGGATGAGACCCAGTACTTC; CDR3aa: CASSFAGDETQYF
d_gene: TRBD1; len: 14; v_gene: TRBV27; abundance: once; j_gene: TRBJ2-7; CDR3nt: TGTGCCAGCAGACAGGACAGGGTCGGCCACGAGCAGTACTTC; CDR3aa: CASRQDRVGHEQYF
d_gene: NA; len: 12; v_gene: TRBV7-2; abundance: NA; j_gene: TRBJ1-6; CDR3nt: TGTGCCAGCAGCCGAGGGAATTCACCCCTCCACTTT; CDR3aa: CASSRGNSPLHF
d_gene: NA; len: 12; v_gene: TRBV5-4; abundance: NA; j_gene: TRBJ1-1; CDR3nt: TGTGCCAGCAGCCGACAGACTGCTGAAGCTTTCTTT; CDR3aa: CASSRQTAEAFF
d_gene: TRBD1; len: 15; v_gene: TRBV28; abundance: NA; j_gene: TRBJ2-7; CDR3nt: TGTGCCAGCAGTTCACCGGGACAGGGGAATTACGAGCAGTACTTC; CDR3aa: CASSSPGQGNYEQYF
d_gene: TRBD2; len: 17; v_gene: TRBV5-1; abundance: NA; j_gene: TRBJ2-2; CDR3nt: TGCGCCAGCAGCCGCAGGGTGAGCGGGGGGACTGACGGGGAGCTGTTTTTT; CDR3aa: CASSRRVSGGTDGELFF
d_gene: NA; len: 18; v_gene: TRBV4-3; abundance: once; j_gene: TRBJ2-6; CDR3nt: TGCGCCAGCAGCCAAGGTAGACAGGTTCTCTCTGGGGCCAACGTCCTGACTTTC; CDR3aa: CASSQGRQVLSGANVLTF
d_gene: TRBD2; len: 13; v_gene: TRBV28; abundance: NA; j_gene: TRBJ2-7; CDR3nt: TGTGCCGGGGGGGGACTATACCTCTACGAGCAGTACTTC; CDR3aa: CAGGGLYLYEQYF
d_gene: NA; len: 16; v_gene: TRBV6-1; abundance: few; j_gene: TRBJ1-2; CDR3nt: TGTGCCAGCAGTGAGCGGGACGCCAATCTTAACTATGGCTACACCTTC; CDR3aa: CASSERDANLNYGYTF
d_gene: NA; len: 14; v_gene: TRBV7-7; abundance: NA; j_gene: TRBJ2-7; CDR3nt: TGTGCTAGCAGCTTAGCGCCAGGGGGGAGGGAGCAGTACTTC; CDR3aa: CASSLAPGGREQYF
d_gene: TRBD1; len: 16; v_gene: TRBV11-3; abundance: NA; j_gene: TRBJ2-6; CDR3nt: TGTGCCAGCAGCCCCGGGACAGGGGTAGGGGCCAACGTCCTGACTTTC; CDR3aa: CASSPGTGVGANVLTF
d_gene: NA; len: 16; v_gene: TRBV7-2; abundance: NA; j_gene: TRBJ1-1; CDR3nt: TGTGCCAGCAGCTTAGGCTCAAACAGACCGAACACTGAAGCTTTCTTT; CDR3aa: CASSLGSNRPNTEAFF